The present entry profiles one TCR beta chain with its context. CDR1 SGHTA and CDR2 FQGNSA come from the germline V gene. V was pared by 0 bases and J by 6 bases, with 11 bases between. The CDR3 is 15 amino acids. The sample originates from a study of T-cell reconstitution after alpha-beta-depleted transplantation in children. Using unique molecular identifiers, the investigators prepared the TCRbeta library. A single record per CDR3 protein comes from TCRdb applying MiXCR to the PCR reads. The sample consists of hundreds of thousands of distinct CDR3 sequences, around 17% of them appearing once. The rearrangement joins TRBV7-2 to TRBJ2-2, with D hard to call. The sequence came from a human donor who donated a stem cell graft to a child with acute myeloid leukemia. The source material was PBMCs from the stem cell graft donor, sampled from the stem cell graft. The CDR3 DNA sequence: TGTGCCAGCAGCTTAGCCGGACGGCCGGCCGGGGAGCTGTTTTTT. Translated: CASSLAGRPAGELFF.